Below, one TCR beta chain is given with its context. The data stem from a study of Ad26.COV2.S vaccination and SARS-CoV-2 variants. Germline V CDR1 and CDR2: LNHNV, YYDKDF (reference sequence). CDR3 size: 17 residues. Trimming took off 7 bases at V and 5 bases at J, with 24 bases between the two ends. As to treatment: some 20 received Ad26.COV2.S at low or high dose, single or two shots; roughly 5 received placebo; per-sample allocation not given. After the first vaccine or placebo injection, samples were drawn on day 63. The protocol was immunoSEQ multiplex PCR, while the TCRdb copy is restricted to in-frame clones and leaves out a portion. The sample has more than 300,000 clones, around 85% seen once.

The sample consisted of peripheral blood, taken in a trial of Ad26.COV2.S vaccine versus placebo. The rearrangement links TRBV15 to TRBJ2-1, with D perhaps given as TRBD1 or TRBD2 (6 bases each). This TCR was sampled from a person between 18 and 59 years old who received the Ad26.COV2.S COVID-19 vaccine or a placebo. CDR3 sequence (DNA): TGTGCCACCACGAGAGGGCAGGGGCGGCGGGAAAACAATGAGCAGTTCTTC. Its protein product is CATTRGQGRRENNEQFF. The whole variable domain, remainder taken from reference TRBV15 and TRBJ2-1, is DAMVIQNPRYQVTQFGKPVTLSCSQTLNHNVMYWYQQKSSQAPKLLFHYYDKDFNNEADTPDNFQSRRPNTSFCFLDIRSPGLGDTAMYLCATTRGQGRRENNEQFFGPGTRLTVL.